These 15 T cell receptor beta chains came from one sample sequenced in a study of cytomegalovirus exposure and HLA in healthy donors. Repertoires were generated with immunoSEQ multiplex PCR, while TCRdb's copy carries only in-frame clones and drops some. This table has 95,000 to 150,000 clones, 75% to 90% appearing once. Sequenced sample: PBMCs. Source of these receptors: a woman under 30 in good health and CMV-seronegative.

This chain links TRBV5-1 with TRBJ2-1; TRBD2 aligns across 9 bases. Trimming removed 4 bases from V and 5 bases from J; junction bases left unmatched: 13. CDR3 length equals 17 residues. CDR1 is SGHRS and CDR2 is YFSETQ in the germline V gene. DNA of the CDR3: TGCGCCAGCAGCCAGCAGCTAGCGGGATTTACCGACAATGAGCAGTTCTTC. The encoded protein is CASSQQLAGFTDNEQFF.

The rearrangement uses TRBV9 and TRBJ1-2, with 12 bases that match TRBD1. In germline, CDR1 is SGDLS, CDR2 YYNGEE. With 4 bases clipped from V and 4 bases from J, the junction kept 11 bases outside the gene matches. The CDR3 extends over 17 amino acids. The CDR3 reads CASSSRDRGRESYGYTF. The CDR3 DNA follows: TGTGCCAGCAGCTCCCGGGACAGGGGGCGGGAGAGCTATGGCTACACCTTC.

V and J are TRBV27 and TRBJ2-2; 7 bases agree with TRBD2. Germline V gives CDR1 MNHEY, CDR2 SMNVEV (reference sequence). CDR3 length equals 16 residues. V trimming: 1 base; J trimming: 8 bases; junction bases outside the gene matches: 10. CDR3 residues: CASSLFAGAKGGELFF. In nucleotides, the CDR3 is TGTGCCAGCAGTTTATTTGCGGGAGCTAAAGGAGGGGAGCTGTTTTTT.

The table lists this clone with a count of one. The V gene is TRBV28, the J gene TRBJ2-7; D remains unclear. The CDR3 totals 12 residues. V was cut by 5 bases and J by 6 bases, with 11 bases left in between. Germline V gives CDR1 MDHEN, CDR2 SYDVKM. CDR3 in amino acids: CASSLQVGEQYF. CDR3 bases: TGTGCCAGCAGTCTCCAAGTCGGCGAGCAGTACTTC.

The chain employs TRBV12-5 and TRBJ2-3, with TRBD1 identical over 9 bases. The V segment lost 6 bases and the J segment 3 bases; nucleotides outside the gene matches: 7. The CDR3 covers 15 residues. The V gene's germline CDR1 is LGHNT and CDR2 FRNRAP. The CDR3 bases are TGTGCTAGTGGAAAGACAGGGGGGGGAACAGATACGCAGTATTTT. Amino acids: CASGKTGGGTDTQYF.

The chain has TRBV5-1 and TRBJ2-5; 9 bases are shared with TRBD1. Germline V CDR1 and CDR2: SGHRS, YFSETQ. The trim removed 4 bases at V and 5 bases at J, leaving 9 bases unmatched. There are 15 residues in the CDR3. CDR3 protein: CASSQTLTGGETQYF. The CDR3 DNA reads TGCGCCAGCAGCCAAACCCTGACAGGGGGGGAGACCCAGTACTTC.

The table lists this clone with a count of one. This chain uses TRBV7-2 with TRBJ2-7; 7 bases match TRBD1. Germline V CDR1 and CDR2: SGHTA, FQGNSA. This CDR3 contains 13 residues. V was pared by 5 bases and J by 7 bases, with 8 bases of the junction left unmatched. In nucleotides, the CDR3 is TGTGCCAGCAGCCGAGACAGGGAAGAAGAGCAGTACTTC. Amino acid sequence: CASSRDREEEQYF.

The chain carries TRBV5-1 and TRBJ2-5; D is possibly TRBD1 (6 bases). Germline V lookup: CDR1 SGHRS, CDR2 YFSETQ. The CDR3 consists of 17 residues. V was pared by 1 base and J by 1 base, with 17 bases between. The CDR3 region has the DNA TGCGCCAGCAGCTTGAGTCTCGGCCTACAGGGCCAAGAGACCCAGTACTTC. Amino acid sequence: CASSLSLGLQGQETQYF.

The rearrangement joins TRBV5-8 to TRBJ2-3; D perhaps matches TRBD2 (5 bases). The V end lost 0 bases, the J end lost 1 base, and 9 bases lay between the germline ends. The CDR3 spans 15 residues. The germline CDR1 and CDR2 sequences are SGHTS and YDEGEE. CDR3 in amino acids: CASSLVQAGTDTQYF. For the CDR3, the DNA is TGTGCCAGCAGCTTGGTCCAAGCGGGCACAGATACGCAGTATTTT.

CDR3 residues: CASSVQAGGKTDTQYF. The DNA for the CDR3 is TGTGCCAGCAGTGTTCAGGCGGGGGGAAAGACAGATACGCAGTATTTT. V usage is TRBV2 and J usage is TRBJ2-3; 8 nucleotides match TRBD2. The CDR3 loop spans 16 amino acids. From germline, CDR1 is SNHLY and CDR2 FYNNEI. V lost 4 bases to trimming and J lost 3 bases; unmatched junction nucleotides: 9.

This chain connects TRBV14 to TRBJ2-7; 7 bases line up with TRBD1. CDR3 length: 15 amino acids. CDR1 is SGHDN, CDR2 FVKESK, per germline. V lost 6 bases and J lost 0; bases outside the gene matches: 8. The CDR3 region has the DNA TGTGCCAGCAGACGTACAGGGGACGGCTCCTACGAGCAGTACTTC. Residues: CASRRTGDGSYEQYF. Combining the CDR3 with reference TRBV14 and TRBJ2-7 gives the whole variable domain EAGVTQFPSHSVIEKGQTVTLRCDPISGHDNLYWYRRVMGKEIKFLLHFVKESKQDESGMPNNRFLAERTGGTYSTLKVQPAELEDSGVYFCASRRTGDGSYEQYFGPGTRLTVT.

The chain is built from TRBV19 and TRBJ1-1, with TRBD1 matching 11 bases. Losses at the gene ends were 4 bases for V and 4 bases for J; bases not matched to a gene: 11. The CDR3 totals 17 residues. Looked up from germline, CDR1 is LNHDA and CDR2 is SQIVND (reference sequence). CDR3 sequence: CASSSIPGQGDSTEAFF. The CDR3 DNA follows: TGTGCCAGTAGTAGTATACCGGGACAGGGGGATTCCACTGAAGCTTTCTTT.

As DNA, the CDR3 is TGCGCCAGCAGTTTTCAGACAGGCCTCTCAAGAGGCTACACCTTC. Translated, it gives CASSFQTGLSRGYTF. The J gene is TRBJ1-2, the V gene TRBV5-1; D might be TRBD1 (6 bases). The ends were cut back, 5 bases at V and 8 bases at J, with 22 bases in the middle. The length of the CDR3 is 15 residues. Germline loops: CDR1 SGHRS, CDR2 YFSETQ.

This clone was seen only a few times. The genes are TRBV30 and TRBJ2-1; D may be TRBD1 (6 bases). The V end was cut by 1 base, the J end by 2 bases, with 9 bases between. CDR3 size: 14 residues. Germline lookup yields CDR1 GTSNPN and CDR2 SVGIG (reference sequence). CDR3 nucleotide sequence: TGTGCCTGGAGTGGACAGGTCCCCTACAATGAGCAGTTCTTC. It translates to CAWSGQVPYNEQFF.

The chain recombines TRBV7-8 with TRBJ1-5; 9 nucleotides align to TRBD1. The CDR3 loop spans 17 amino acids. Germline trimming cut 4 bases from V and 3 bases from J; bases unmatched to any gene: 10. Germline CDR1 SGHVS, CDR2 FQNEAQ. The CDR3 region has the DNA TGTGCCAGCAGCTCGTACCCCCGGGACAGGGACAATCAGCCCCAGCATTTT. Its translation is CASSSYPRDRDNQPQHF. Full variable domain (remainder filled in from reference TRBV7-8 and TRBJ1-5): GAGVSQSPRYKVAKRGQDVALRCDPISGHVSLFWYQQALGQGPEFLTYFQNEAQLDKSGLPSDRFFAERPEGSVSTLKIQRTQQEDSAVYLCASSSYPRDRDNQPQHFGDGTRLSIL.